This T cell receptor beta chain is from a study of spatial heterogeneity in lung cancer. For the study at large: Consistent detection of more beta-chain than alpha-chain sequences was observed.

About this clonotype: Its specificity is unknown.

TCRdb analysed the 5' RACE reads with MiXCR anew, one entry per CDR3 protein. This sample has 50,000 to 65,000 distinct CDR3 sequences; about 8% occur once, and the top ten carry around 16%. Stated time point: sample taken at primary tumor resection. Extraction of whole RNA from tumor, nontumor lung or frozen PBMC preceded unsorted sequencing. Samples were obtained from approximately 76 donors, all untreated early-stage non-small cell lung cancer patients. Study results and caveats: Blood showed ubiquitous tumor TCRs more often at resection than at routine follow-up.

The germline V gene has CDR1 GTSNPN and CDR2 SVGIG (reference sequence). Trimming cost V 5 bases and J 10 bases, with 12 bases left between them. There are 11 residues in the CDR3. The gene calls are TRBV30 and TRBJ2-1, with D perhaps matching TRBD2 (6 bases). The receptor was isolated from a female donor with early-stage non-small cell lung cancer. The sequences come from PBMCs, collected at surgery. The CDR3 DNA sequence: TGTGCCTGGGGGCCGGGGGTGGAGCAGTTCTTC. It translates to CAWGPGVEQFF.